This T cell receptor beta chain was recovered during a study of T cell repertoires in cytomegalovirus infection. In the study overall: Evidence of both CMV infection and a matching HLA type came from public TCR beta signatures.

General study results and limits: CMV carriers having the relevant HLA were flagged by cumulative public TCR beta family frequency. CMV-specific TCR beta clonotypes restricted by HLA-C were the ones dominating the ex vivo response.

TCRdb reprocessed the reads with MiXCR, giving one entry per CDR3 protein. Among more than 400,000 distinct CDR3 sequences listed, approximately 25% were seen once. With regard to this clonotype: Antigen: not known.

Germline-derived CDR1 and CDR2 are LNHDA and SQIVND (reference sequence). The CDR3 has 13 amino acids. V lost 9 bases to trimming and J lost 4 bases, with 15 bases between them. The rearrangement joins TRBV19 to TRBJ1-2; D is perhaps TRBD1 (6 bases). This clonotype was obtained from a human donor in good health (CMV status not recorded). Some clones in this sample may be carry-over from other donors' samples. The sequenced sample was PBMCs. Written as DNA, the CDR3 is TGTGCCAGCCGCGGGGGGGCTTTCTATGGCTACACCTTC. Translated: CASRGGAFYGYTF.